These 25 T cell receptor beta chains came from one sample sequenced in a study. TCRdb reprocessed the 5' RACE reads via MiXCR and lists one record per CDR3 protein. Among roughly 46,000 distinct CDR3 sequences listed, roughly 28% were seen once. Source material: naive CD4+ T cells sorted from blood. This sample's subset: naive CD4+ T cells, CD4+CD45RA+CD25-. These receptor sequences come from a female donor with breast cancer.

This clonotype occurred a few times. CDR3 bases: TGTGCCAGCAGCGTAACCTCGAACTCCTACGAGCAGTACTTC. Its protein is CASSVTSNSYEQYF. This rearrangement joins TRBV9 to TRBJ2-7; D not certain. V lost 1 base and J 0 bases, leaving 8 bases between the germline ends. Germline lookup yields CDR1 SGDLS and CDR2 YYNGEE. The length of the CDR3 is 14 residues.

The chain joins TRBV7-2 to TRBJ2-1, with 8 nucleotides matching TRBD2. CDR1 and CDR2 (germline): SGHTA, FQGNSA. Trimming took 0 bases from V and 6 from J; bases not matched to a gene: 7. The CDR3 is 16 amino acids. This chain's CDR3 is CASSLAGTSTFNEQFF. DNA for the CDR3: TGTGCCAGCAGCTTAGCCGGGACTAGTACGTTCAATGAGCAGTTCTTC.

The V call is TRBV4-1, the J call TRBJ2-7, with D perhaps TRBD1 (6 bases). The germline V and J ends were trimmed by 4 bases and 3 bases, with 13 bases remaining between them. The CDR3 totals 14 residues. Looked up from germline, CDR1 is MGHRA and CDR2 is YSYEKL. The CDR3 loop reads CASSPPDRVYEQYF. The CDR3 nucleotides are TGCGCCAGCAGCCCCCCGGACAGAGTCTACGAGCAGTACTTC.

To note about this clonotype: The junction does not match germline at one end; this may be a read error. This rearrangement joins TRBV7-2 to TRBJ2-3; no reliable D call. CDR3 length: 14 residues. Germline CDR1 and CDR2: SGHTA and FQGNSA. The CDR3 loop is CVSSLDTSTDTQYF. CDR3 DNA: TGTGTCAGCAGCTTAGATACTAGCACAGATACGCAGTATTTT.

Note on this clonotype: One junction end disagrees with the germline gene, perhaps due to a read error. The rearrangement links TRBV6-1 to TRBJ1-3; D possibly corresponds to TRBD1 (6 bases). Germline values: CDR1 MNHNS, CDR2 SASEGT. The CDR3 covers 14 residues. CDR3 in DNA: TGTGCCAGCATCCGGGACAACTCTGGAAAAACCATATATTTT. Its protein product is CASIRDNSGKTIYF.

The chain is built from TRBV7-2 and TRBJ1-6; possibly TRBD1 for D (5 bases). This CDR3 is built from 13 residues. Per germline, CDR1 SGHTA and CDR2 FQGNSA. V lost 5 bases and J lost 8, with 10 bases in between. CDR3 sequence: CASSPTGDSPLHF. The DNA of the CDR3 is TGTGCCAGCAGCCCTACAGGTGATTCACCCCTCCACTTT.

This clonotype was counted a few times. The chain is built from TRBV4-1 and TRBJ1-2, with a possible D match to TRBD1 (5 bases). CDR1 MGHRA and CDR2 YSYEKL come from the germline V gene. Trimming removed 1 base at V and 4 bases at J, with 7 bases between. CDR3 size: 13 residues. This CDR3 reads CASSQGRGYGYTF. DNA for the CDR3: TGCGCCAGCAGCCAAGGGAGGGGCTATGGCTACACCTTC.

In this sample, this clonotype turned up a few times. This rearrangement joins TRBV7-2 to TRBJ2-3; 10 bases fit TRBD2. CDR3 length equals 18 residues. V lost 2 bases and J lost 2; bases outside the gene matches: 10. CDR1 is SGHTA, CDR2 FQGNSA, per germline. The CDR3 DNA is TGTGCCAGCAGCTTAATGGCTAGCGGGGGACTTCTCACAGATACGCAGTATTTT. Its protein is CASSLMASGGLLTDTQYF.

A note on this clonotype: A much larger clonotype is one base distant, so this may be a read error. Here the CDR3 DNA reads TGTGCCAGCAGCTTAGATGACGCGAAAACTGAAGCTTTCTTT. Translation: CASSLDDAKTEAFF. The chain carries TRBV7-2 and TRBJ1-1, with D unclear. With 1 base removed from V and 5 bases from J, the gap between germline ends came to 11 bases. This CDR3 comprises 14 residues. CDR1 and CDR2 (germline): SGHTA, FQGNSA.

This clonotype was seen more than once but under ten times. The V and J genes are TRBV6-1 and TRBJ2-7; D is uncertain. The CDR3 spans 11 residues. Germline CDR1 MNHNS, CDR2 SASEGT. Trimming took 3 bases from V and 3 from J, leaving 3 bases between them. The chain's CDR3 is CASSDVYEQYF. The DNA for the CDR3 is TGTGCCAGCAGTGACGTCTACGAGCAGTACTTC.

Regarding this clonotype: This clone may be a read error of a much larger clone one base away. The V call is TRBV4-2, the J call TRBJ2-3; 11 bases fit TRBD2. Germline values: CDR1 LGHNA, CDR2 YNFKEQ. The CDR3 runs to 17 residues. The junction had 5 bases not matched to a gene; V was cut back by 0 bases and J by 3 bases. In DNA form, the CDR3 reads TGTGCCAGCAGCCAAGATATAGCGGGGGGGAGTACAGATACGCAGTATTTT. Translated, it gives CASSQDIAGGSTDTQYF.

The chain joins TRBV5-1 to TRBJ1-2, with TRBD1 as a possible D gene (5 bases). From germline, CDR1 is SGHRS and CDR2 YFSETQ. With 1 base removed from V and 1 base from J, the gap between germline ends came to 14 bases. This CDR3 is built from 16 residues. CDR3 coding DNA: TGCGCCAGCAGCTTGCAACCGGGGGGGAGTAACTATGGCTACACCTTC. Protein product: CASSLQPGGSNYGYTF.

V and J are TRBV6-6 and TRBJ1-2; 7 bases map to TRBD1. From germline, CDR1 is MNHNY and CDR2 SVGAGI (reference sequence). The CDR3 consists of 13 residues. Trimming cost V 4 bases and J 11 bases; bases outside gene matches: 10. CDR3 nucleotides: TGTGCCAGCAGTTCCGGACAGGACTCGGGGTACACCTTC. Residues: CASSSGQDSGYTF.

The CDR3 protein is CASSSDRLAGETQYF. DNA for the CDR3: TGTGCCAGCAGCTCCGACAGACTAGCGGGAGAGACCCAGTACTTC. The chain links TRBV5-4 to TRBJ2-5, with 10 positions matching TRBD2. CDR1 SGHNT and CDR2 YYREEE come from the germline V gene (reference sequence). There are 15 residues in the CDR3. The junction had 6 bases not matched to a gene; V was cut back by 3 bases and J by 4 bases.

The chain combines TRBV5-1 with TRBJ2-3; 9 bases match TRBD2. V shed 2 bases, J shed 0 bases, and the junction held 4 bases outside the gene matches. CDR1 and CDR2 (germline): SGHRS, YFSETQ. The CDR3 length is 16 residues. The CDR3 loop reads CASSFLAGTSTDTQYF. The CDR3 nucleotides are TGCGCCAGCAGCTTCCTAGCGGGGACGAGCACAGATACGCAGTATTTT.

In this sample, this clonotype turned up a few times. This rearrangement joins TRBV12-3 or TRBV12-4 to TRBJ1-4; D is uncertain. V gave up 6 bases and J gave up 7 bases, with 21 bases separating them. The CDR3 runs 16 residues. Here the CDR3 DNA reads TGTGCCAGCAGCCCAAACCCCTCAGCGTCATTTGAAAAACTGTTTTTT. Encoded protein: CASSPNPSASFEKLFF.

Comment on this clonotype: This may be a read error, as it is one base from a much larger clone. This rearrangement joins TRBV20-1 to TRBJ1-2; D unresolved. The ends were cut back, 0 bases at V and 1 base at J, with 9 bases in the middle. Germline V gives CDR1 DFQATT, CDR2 SNEGSKA (reference sequence). CDR3 length equals 14 residues. The CDR3 is CSAREGRFNYGYTF. Here the CDR3 DNA reads TGCAGTGCTAGAGAGGGCCGGTTTAACTATGGCTACACCTTC.

As for this clonotype: A much larger clonotype is one base distant, so this may be a read error. This sequence joins TRBV9 and TRBJ2-3; D call uncertain. The CDR3 consists of 14 residues. Germline assignment: CDR1 SGDLS and CDR2 YYNGEE. The V gene lost 2 bases and the J gene lost 2 bases, with 9 bases spanning the gap. CDR3 amino acids: CASSVIGITDTQYF. CDR3 nucleotide sequence: TGTGCCAGCAGCGTGATAGGGATCACAGATACGCAGTATTTT. Complete variable domain (other parts from reference TRBV9 and TRBJ2-3): DSGVTQTPKHLITATGQRVTLRCSPRSGDLSVYWYQQSLDQGLQFLIQYYNGEERAKGNILERFSAQQFPDLHSELNLSSLELGDSALYFCASSVIGITDTQYFGPGTRLTVL.

This clonotype was counted only a few times. At one end, the junction sequence differs from germline, possibly due to a read error. The chain carries TRBV7-2 and TRBJ1-3, with D unclear. Germline CDR1 is SGHTA and CDR2 is FQGNSA. This CDR3 region has 14 residues. The CDR3, as DNA: TGTGCCAGCAGTTTAGATTTCTCTGGAAACACCATATATTTT. Translation gives CASSLDFSGNTIYF.

The rearrangement joins TRBV15 to TRBJ2-1, with 9 positions matching TRBD1. CDR1 and CDR2 from the germline V gene are LNHNV and YYDKDF (reference sequence). The CDR3 loop spans 16 amino acids. Trimming at V came to 2 bases and at J to 6 bases, leaving 8 bases not matched to a gene. The CDR3 region has the DNA TGTGCCACCAGCAGACCGGGACAGGGTGCAGTCAATGAGCAGTTCTTC. Translating it yields CATSRPGQGAVNEQFF.

V usage is TRBV4-2 and J usage is TRBJ2-1; TRBD2 matches at 10 bases. V lost 3 bases and J lost 4; bases outside the gene matches: 3. CDR1 is LGHNA and CDR2 is YNFKEQ in the germline V gene. The CDR3 sequence is 15 residues long. For the CDR3, the DNA is TGTGCCAGCAGCCATTCGACTAGCGGGTACAATGAGCAGTTCTTC. Encoded protein: CASSHSTSGYNEQFF.

J is TRBJ1-2 and V is TRBV29-1; D ambiguous. The V and J ends lost 3 bases and 2 bases respectively, with 10 bases between them. CDR1 is SQVTM and CDR2 is ANQGSEA in the germline V gene. This CDR3 spans 13 amino acids. This CDR3 reads CSVELYTNYGYTF. The CDR3 DNA follows: TGCAGCGTTGAGTTGTACACCAACTATGGCTACACCTTC.

This clonotype was counted a few times. The chain joins TRBV24-1 to TRBJ1-4, with D perhaps matching TRBD1 (5 bases). V shed 2 bases and J shed 5 bases, with 14 bases lying between them. The CDR3 totals 16 residues. Per the germline V gene, CDR1 is KGHDR and CDR2 is SFDVKD. CDR3 DNA sequence: TGTGCCACCAGTGATTCCCGACAGCTATTAAATGAAAAACTGTTTTTT. Encoded protein: CATSDSRQLLNEKLFF.

The chain is built from TRBV6-6 and TRBJ2-1; perhaps TRBD2 as D (6 bases). Trimming took off 7 bases at V and 15 bases at J, with 22 bases between the two ends. The germline V gene encodes CDR1 MNHNY and CDR2 SVGAGI (reference sequence). The CDR3 length is 13 residues. In DNA, the CDR3 is TGTGCCAGCACCAAGGGGAGGAACGGAGGACGGTTCTTC. Its protein product is CASTKGRNGGRFF.

In this sample, this clonotype turned up many times. This rearrangement joins TRBV7-2 to TRBJ2-3, with unresolved D. Trimming took 5 bases from V and 1 from J, leaving 7 bases between them. Germline V lookup: CDR1 SGHTA, CDR2 FQGNSA. The CDR3 has 13 amino acids. The CDR3 sequence is CASSGLRTDTQYF. CDR3 bases: TGTGCCAGCAGCGGCCTGCGCACAGATACGCAGTATTTT. Supplemented by reference TRBV7-2 and TRBJ2-3, the full variable domain reads GAGVSQSPSNKVTEKGKDVELRCDPISGHTALYWYRQSLGQGLEFLIYFQGNSAPDKSGLPSDRFSAERTGGSVSTLTIQRTQQEDSAVYLCASSGLRTDTQYFGPGTRLTVL.